This passage covers 21 T cell receptor beta chains from one sample sequenced in a study of siplizumab effects on memory and regulatory T cells. Assay used: immunoSEQ multiplex PCR; TCRdb lists only in-frame clones, some missing. The data show 100,000 or so clones, about 94% seen once. The sample comprised non-Treg CD4+ T cells sorted from blood. The receptor set was obtained from a human donor in good health.

The genes are TRBV27 and TRBJ2-5; D possibly corresponds to TRBD2 (6 bases). Per the germline V gene, CDR1 is MNHEY and CDR2 is SMNVEV (reference sequence). Between the trimmed V and J ends, which lost 5 bases and 5 bases, there was a span of 21 bases. This CDR3 is 16 amino acids long. The CDR3 bases are TGTGCCAGCAGTCCGGGGCGATGGGGCGCGGGGGAGACCCAGTACTTC. Protein: CASSPGRWGAGETQYF.

This chain connects TRBV5-1 to TRBJ2-1; 13 positions match TRBD2. J lost 8 bases, V lost 5 bases, and 13 bases had no gene match. This CDR3 comprises 17 residues. The germline V gene encodes CDR1 SGHRS and CDR2 YFSETQ. CDR3 region: CASRTNPGLAGLYEQFF. CDR3 in DNA: TGCGCCAGCAGGACTAATCCGGGACTAGCGGGACTCTATGAGCAGTTCTTC. Full variable domain (remainder filled in from reference TRBV5-1 and TRBJ2-1): KAGVTQTPRYLIKTRGQQVTLSCSPISGHRSVSWYQQTPGQGLQFLFEYFSETQRNKGNFPGRFSGRQFSNSRSEMNVSTLELGDSALYLCASRTNPGLAGLYEQFFGPGTRLTVL.

The genes are TRBV10-3 and TRBJ2-7; 11 bases agree with TRBD2. V gave up 2 bases and J gave up 4 bases; unmatched junction bases: 4. The length of the CDR3 is 15 residues. From germline, CDR1 is ENHRY and CDR2 SYGVKD. CDR3 residues: CAISELAGGGYEQYF. As DNA, the CDR3 is TGTGCCATCAGTGAGCTAGCGGGAGGTGGGTACGAGCAGTACTTC.

V is TRBV10-3 and J is TRBJ2-7; D unresolved. Germline lookup yields CDR1 ENHRY and CDR2 SYGVKD. Between the trimmed V and J ends, which lost 0 bases and 5 bases, there was a span of 5 bases. This CDR3 has 12 amino acids. CDR3 bases: TGTGCCATCAGTGAGTCGTCGAACGAGCAGTACTTC. It specifies CAISESSNEQYF.

The genes are TRBV10-1 and TRBJ2-7; D remains ambiguous. V dropped 3 bases and J dropped 6 bases, with 12 bases sitting between them. The germline CDR1 and CDR2 sequences are WNHNN and SYGVQD (reference sequence). This CDR3 contains 13 residues. The CDR3 DNA reads TGCGCCAGCAGTGAACGGCTTCCAGGCGAGCAGTACTTC. It translates to CASSERLPGEQYF.

The gene calls are TRBV5-1 and TRBJ2-3; D not resolved. Germline V lookup: CDR1 SGHRS, CDR2 YFSETQ. CDR3 length: 14 amino acids. Trimming pared 0 bases from V and 4 bases from J, leaving 9 bases between. The CDR3 loop is CASSLAQLADTQYF. CDR3 nucleotide sequence: TGCGCCAGCAGCTTGGCCCAGCTGGCAGATACGCAGTATTTT.

In its sample, this clone was seen once. The chain's CDR3 is CASGGSGTAGTDTQYF. In nucleotides, the CDR3 is TGTGCTAGTGGTGGGTCCGGGACAGCAGGTACAGATACGCAGTATTTT. V and J are TRBV12-5 and TRBJ2-3, with 7 bases fitting TRBD1. The germline CDR1 and CDR2 sequences are LGHNT and FRNRAP. CDR3 length: 16 residues. After removal of 5 bases from V and 3 bases from J, the junction contained 11 bases not matched to a gene.

The chain has TRBV18 and TRBJ1-5, with D maybe TRBD1 (5 bases). Trimming took 6 bases from V and 7 from J, leaving 16 bases between them. Per the germline V gene, CDR1 is KGHSH and CDR2 is LQKENI. This CDR3 has 14 amino acids. CDR3 coding DNA: TGTGCCAGCTCCGCGGGGGGGGAGAAGCAGCCCCAGCATTTT. Translation gives CASSAGGEKQPQHF. Full variable domain (outside the CDR3, taken from reference TRBV18 and TRBJ1-5): NAGVMQNPRHLVRRRGQEARLRCSPMKGHSHVYWYRQLPEEGLKFMVYLQKENIIDESGMPKERFSAEFPKEGPSILRIQQVVRGDSAAYFCASSAGGEKQPQHFGDGTRLSIL.

The chain carries TRBV6-5 and TRBJ1-2; weak D call: TRBD1 (5 bases). The CDR3 is 14 residues long. Trimming stripped 4 bases from V and 7 bases from J, with 16 bases between. Germline V CDR1 and CDR2: MNHEY, SVGAGI. The CDR3 sequence: CASSFGRAGRGYTF. CDR3 sequence (DNA): TGTGCCAGCAGTTTTGGCAGGGCCGGGCGTGGCTACACCTTC.

The rearrangement joins TRBV18 to TRBJ1-5, with D unresolved. Trimming took 4 bases from V and 9 from J, leaving 13 bases between them. Germline V lookup: CDR1 KGHSH, CDR2 LQKENI. The CDR3 is 13 residues long. CDR3 residues: CASSLGRDRPQHF. The CDR3 DNA sequence: TGTGCCAGCTCACTGGGGAGAGATCGGCCCCAGCATTTT.

This clone is a singleton in its sample. The CDR3 is CASSVKVSTNEKLFF. CDR3 nucleotide sequence: TGTGCCAGCAGTGTAAAGGTGTCAACTAATGAAAAACTGTTTTTT. The rearrangement links TRBV6-5 to TRBJ1-4; D is unresolved. CDR1 and CDR2 from the germline V gene are MNHEY and SVGAGI. The CDR3 has 15 residues. The germline V and J ends were trimmed by 5 bases and 0 bases, with 10 bases remaining between them.

The chain's CDR3 is CASSFGGRNTEAFF. DNA for the CDR3: TGTGCCAGCAGTTTTGGCGGGCGGAACACTGAAGCTTTCTTT. The chain is built from TRBV6-5 and TRBJ1-1; D not certain. This CDR3 region has 14 residues. CDR1 MNHEY and CDR2 SVGAGI come from the germline V gene. V was pared by 4 bases and J by 1 base, with 10 bases between.

CDR3: CASKPPGAYNYEQYF. The CDR3 DNA sequence: TGTGCCAGCAAACCACCGGGGGCTTATAACTACGAGCAGTACTTC. This chain links TRBV2 with TRBJ2-7; TRBD1 or TRBD2 may be the D gene (6 bases each). The germline V gene encodes CDR1 SNHLY and CDR2 FYNNEI. V was shortened by 7 bases and J by 3 bases, with 19 bases between the two germline ends. CDR3 length: 15 amino acids.

This clone was detected once. The chain combines TRBV5-4 with TRBJ2-3; TRBD2 aligns across 8 bases. CDR3 length: 17 amino acids. In germline, CDR1 is SGHNT, CDR2 YYREEE (reference sequence). V dropped 3 bases and J dropped 4; count of bases not matched to a gene: 13. CDR3 sequence: CASSSRTSNLIADTQYF. The CDR3 DNA is TGTGCCAGCAGCTCGCGGACTAGCAATTTGATTGCAGATACGCAGTATTTT.

In regard to this clone: Compared with germline, one end of the junction differs, possibly owing to a read error. The chain recombines TRBV7-7 with TRBJ2-3; no firm D call. CDR1 SSHAT and CDR2 FNYEAQ come from the germline V gene (reference sequence). The CDR3 length is 13 residues. The DNA for the CDR3 is TGTGCTAGCAGCTTAGAGCGCACAGATACGCAGTATTTT. This sequence encodes CASSLERTDTQYF.

The chain combines TRBV6-5 with TRBJ1-4, with D possibly matching TRBD1 (5 bases). V lost 6 bases, J lost 5 bases, and 16 bases lay in between. The germline gives CDR1 MNHEY, CDR2 SVGAGI. There are 15 residues in the CDR3. DNA of the CDR3: TGTGCCAGCAGAGGGGACCGAACAATAAATGAAAAACTGTTTTTT. Translating gives CASRGDRTINEKLFF.

The chain is built from TRBV4-1 and TRBJ1-4; 7 bases line up with TRBD1. V trimming: 1 base; J trimming: 2 bases; junction bases outside the gene matches: 16. Germline lookup yields CDR1 MGHRA and CDR2 YSYEKL. CDR3 length equals 20 residues. DNA for the CDR3: TGCGCCAGCAGCCAAGTGCGACAGGGTGGGAAATTAGGGACTAATGAAAAACTGTTTTTT. Translated, it gives CASSQVRQGGKLGTNEKLFF.

The J gene is TRBJ2-7, the V gene TRBV28, with no clear D. The ends were cut back, 10 bases at V and 6 bases at J, with 19 bases in the middle. The CDR3 length is 13 residues. Per germline, CDR1 MDHEN and CDR2 SYDVKM. The CDR3 DNA sequence: TGTGCCACCCGGCCCCCTCTCGACGGCGAGCAGTACTTC. It codes for CATRPPLDGEQYF.

The chain links TRBV18 to TRBJ2-2; possibly TRBD1 for D (5 bases). The CDR3 has 15 residues. Germline-derived CDR1 and CDR2 are KGHSH and LQKENI. V lost 4 bases, J lost 1 base, and 10 bases lay in between. Here the CDR3 reads CASSRREGNTGELFF. In DNA form, the CDR3 reads TGTGCCAGCTCACGCAGGGAAGGGAACACCGGGGAGCTGTTTTTT.

V gene TRBV5-1 combines with J gene TRBJ2-1; D gene unclear. CDR3 size: 15 residues. Germline CDR1 is SGHRS and CDR2 is YFSETQ. The V gene lost 0 bases and the J gene lost 1 base, with 8 bases spanning the gap. The CDR3: CASSLATSSYNEQFF. For the CDR3, the DNA is TGCGCCAGCAGCTTGGCAACCAGTTCCTACAATGAGCAGTTCTTC. Full variable domain (remainder filled in from reference TRBV5-1 and TRBJ2-1): KAGVTQTPRYLIKTRGQQVTLSCSPISGHRSVSWYQQTPGQGLQFLFEYFSETQRNKGNFPGRFSGRQFSNSRSEMNVSTLELGDSALYLCASSLATSSYNEQFFGPGTRLTVL.

This sequence joins TRBV28 and TRBJ2-3, with D unclear. The CDR3 has 13 residues. Trimming removed 6 bases at V and 1 base at J, with 8 bases between. Looked up from germline, CDR1 is MDHEN and CDR2 is SYDVKM. This chain's CDR3 is CASRLTGTDTQYF. CDR3 coding DNA: TGTGCCAGCAGACTGACGGGCACAGATACGCAGTATTTT.